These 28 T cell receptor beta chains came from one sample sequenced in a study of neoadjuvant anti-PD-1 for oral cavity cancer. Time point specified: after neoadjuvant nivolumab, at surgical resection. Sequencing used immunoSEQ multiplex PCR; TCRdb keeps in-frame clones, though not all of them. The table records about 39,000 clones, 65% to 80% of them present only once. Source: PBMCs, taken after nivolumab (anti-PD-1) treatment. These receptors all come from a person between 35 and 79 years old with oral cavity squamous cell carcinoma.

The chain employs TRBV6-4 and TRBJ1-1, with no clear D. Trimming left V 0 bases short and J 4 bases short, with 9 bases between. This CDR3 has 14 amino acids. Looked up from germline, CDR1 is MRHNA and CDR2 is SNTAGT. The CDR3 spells CASSDSSKGTEAFF. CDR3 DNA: TGTGCCAGCAGTGACTCGAGTAAAGGCACTGAAGCTTTCTTT.

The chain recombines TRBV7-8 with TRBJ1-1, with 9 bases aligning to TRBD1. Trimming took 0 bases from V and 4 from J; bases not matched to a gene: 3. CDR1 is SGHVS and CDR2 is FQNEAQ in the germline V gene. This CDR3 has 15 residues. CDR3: CASSLALQGATEAFF. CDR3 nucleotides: TGTGCCAGCAGCTTAGCCCTACAGGGGGCCACTGAAGCTTTCTTT.

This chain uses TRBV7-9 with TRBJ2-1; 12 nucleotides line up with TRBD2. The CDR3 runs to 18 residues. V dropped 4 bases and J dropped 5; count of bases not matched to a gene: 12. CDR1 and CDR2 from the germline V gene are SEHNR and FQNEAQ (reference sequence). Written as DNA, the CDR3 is TGTGCCAGCAGCTCACCGACCGCGTGGACTAGCGGGAACAATGAGCAGTTCTTC. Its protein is CASSSPTAWTSGNNEQFF.

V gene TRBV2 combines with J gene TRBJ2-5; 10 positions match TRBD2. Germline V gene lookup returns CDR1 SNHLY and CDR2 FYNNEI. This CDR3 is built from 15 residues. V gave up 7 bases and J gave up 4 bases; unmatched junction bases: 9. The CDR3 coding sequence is TGTGCCAGCAATATGGGACTAGCGTTGGGAGAGACCCAGTACTTC. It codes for CASNMGLALGETQYF.

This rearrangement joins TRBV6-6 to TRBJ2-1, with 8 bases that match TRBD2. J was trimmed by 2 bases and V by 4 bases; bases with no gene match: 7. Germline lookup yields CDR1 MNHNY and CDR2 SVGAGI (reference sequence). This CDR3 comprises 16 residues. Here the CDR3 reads CASSSIPGGPYNEQFF. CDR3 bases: TGTGCCAGCAGTTCAATCCCGGGAGGGCCCTACAATGAGCAGTTCTTC.

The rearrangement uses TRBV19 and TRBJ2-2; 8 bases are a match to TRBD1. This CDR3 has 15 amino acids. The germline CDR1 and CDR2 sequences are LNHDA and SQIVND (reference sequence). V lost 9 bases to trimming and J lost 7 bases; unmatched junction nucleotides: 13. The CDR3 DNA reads TGTGCCAGGTCATCGGGACAGGAGGCCGACGGGGAGCTGTTTTTT. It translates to CARSSGQEADGELFF.

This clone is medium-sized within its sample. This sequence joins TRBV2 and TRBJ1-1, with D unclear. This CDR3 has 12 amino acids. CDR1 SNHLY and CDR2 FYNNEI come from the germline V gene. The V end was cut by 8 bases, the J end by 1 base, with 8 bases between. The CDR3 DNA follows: TGTGCCAGCGGGCACAGGAACACTGAAGCTTTCTTT. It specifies CASGHRNTEAFF. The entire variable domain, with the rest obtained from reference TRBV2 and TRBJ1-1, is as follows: EPEVTQTPSHQVTQMGQEVILRCVPISNHLYFYWYRQILGQKVEFLVSFYNNEISEKSEIFDDQFSVERPDGSNFTLKIRSTKLEDSAMYFCASGHRNTEAFFGQGTRLTVV.

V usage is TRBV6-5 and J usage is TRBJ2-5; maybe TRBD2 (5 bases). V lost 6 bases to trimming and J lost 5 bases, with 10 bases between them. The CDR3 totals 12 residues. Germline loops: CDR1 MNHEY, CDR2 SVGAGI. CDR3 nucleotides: TGTGCCAGCAGGGGAGCTGCGGAGACCCAGTACTTC. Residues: CASRGAAETQYF.

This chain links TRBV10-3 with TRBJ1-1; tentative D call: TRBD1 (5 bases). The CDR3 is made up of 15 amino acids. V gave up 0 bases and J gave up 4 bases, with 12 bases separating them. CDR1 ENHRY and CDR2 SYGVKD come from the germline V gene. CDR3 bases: TGTGCCATCAGTGAGTCGGTCAGGGATGTCACTGAAGCTTTCTTT. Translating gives CAISESVRDVTEAFF.

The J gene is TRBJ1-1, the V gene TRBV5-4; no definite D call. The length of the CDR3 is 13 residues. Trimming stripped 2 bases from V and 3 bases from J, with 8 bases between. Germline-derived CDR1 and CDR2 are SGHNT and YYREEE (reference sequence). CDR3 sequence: CASSFSQHTEAFF. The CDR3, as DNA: TGTGCCAGCAGCTTCAGCCAGCACACTGAAGCTTTCTTT. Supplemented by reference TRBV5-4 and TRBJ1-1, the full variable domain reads ETGVTQSPTHLIKTRGQQVTLRCSSQSGHNTVSWYQQALGQGPQFIFQYYREEENGRGNFPPRFSGLQFPNYSSELNVNALELDDSALYLCASSFSQHTEAFFGQGTRLTVV.

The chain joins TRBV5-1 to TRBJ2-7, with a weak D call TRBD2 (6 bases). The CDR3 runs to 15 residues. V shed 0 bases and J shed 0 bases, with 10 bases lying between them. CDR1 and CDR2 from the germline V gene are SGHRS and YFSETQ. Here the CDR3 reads CASSLGGTYSYEQYF. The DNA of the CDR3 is TGCGCCAGCAGCTTGGGAGGGACTTACTCCTACGAGCAGTACTTC. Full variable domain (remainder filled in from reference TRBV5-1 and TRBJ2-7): KAGVTQTPRYLIKTRGQQVTLSCSPISGHRSVSWYQQTPGQGLQFLFEYFSETQRNKGNFPGRFSGRQFSNSRSEMNVSTLELGDSALYLCASSLGGTYSYEQYFGPGTRLTVT.

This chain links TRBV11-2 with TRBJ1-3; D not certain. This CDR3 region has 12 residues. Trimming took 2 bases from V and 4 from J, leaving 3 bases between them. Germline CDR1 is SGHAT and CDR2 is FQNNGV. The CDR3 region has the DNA TGTGCCAGCAGCTTAACGGGAAACACCATATATTTT. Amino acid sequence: CASSLTGNTIYF.

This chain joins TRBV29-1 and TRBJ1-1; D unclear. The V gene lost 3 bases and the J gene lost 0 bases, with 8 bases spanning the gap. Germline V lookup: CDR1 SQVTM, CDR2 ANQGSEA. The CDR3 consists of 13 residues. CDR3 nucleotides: TGCAGCGTTGAGAGGCACCTGAACACTGAAGCTTTCTTT. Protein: CSVERHLNTEAFF.

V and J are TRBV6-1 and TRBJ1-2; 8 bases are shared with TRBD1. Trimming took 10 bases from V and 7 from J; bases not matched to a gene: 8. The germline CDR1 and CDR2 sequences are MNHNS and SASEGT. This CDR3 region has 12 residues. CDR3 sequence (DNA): TGTGCCACTTCGTCAGGGGGCACTGGCTACACCTTC. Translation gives CATSSGGTGYTF.

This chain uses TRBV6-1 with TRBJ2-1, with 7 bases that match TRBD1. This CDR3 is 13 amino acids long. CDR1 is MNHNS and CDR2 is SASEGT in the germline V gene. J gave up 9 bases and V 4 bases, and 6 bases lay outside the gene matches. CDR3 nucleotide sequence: TGTGCCAGCAGTGCTTACAGGGGAGTTGAGCAGTTCTTC. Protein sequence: CASSAYRGVEQFF.

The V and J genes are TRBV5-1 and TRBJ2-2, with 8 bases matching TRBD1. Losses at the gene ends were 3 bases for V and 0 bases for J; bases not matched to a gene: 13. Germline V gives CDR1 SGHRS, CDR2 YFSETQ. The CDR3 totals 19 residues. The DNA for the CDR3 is TGCGCCAGCAGCTCCCTCGCCAGGGGGCTAATTACGAACACCGGGGAGCTGTTTTTT. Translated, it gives CASSSLARGLITNTGELFF.

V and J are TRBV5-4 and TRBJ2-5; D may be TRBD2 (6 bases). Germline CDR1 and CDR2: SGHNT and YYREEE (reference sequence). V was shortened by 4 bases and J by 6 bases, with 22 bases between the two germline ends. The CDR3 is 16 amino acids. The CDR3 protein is CASSPTWGELVKTQYF. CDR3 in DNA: TGTGCCAGCAGCCCCACCTGGGGGGAATTGGTAAAGACCCAGTACTTC. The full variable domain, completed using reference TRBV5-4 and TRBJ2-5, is ETGVTQSPTHLIKTRGQQVTLRCSSQSGHNTVSWYQQALGQGPQFIFQYYREEENGRGNFPPRFSGLQFPNYSSELNVNALELDDSALYLCASSPTWGELVKTQYFGPGTRLLVL.

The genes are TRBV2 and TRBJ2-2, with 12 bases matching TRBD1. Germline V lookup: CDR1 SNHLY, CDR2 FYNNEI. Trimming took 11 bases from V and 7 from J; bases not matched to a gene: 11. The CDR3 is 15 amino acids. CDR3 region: CACTRDRGQVGELFF. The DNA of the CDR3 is TGTGCCTGTACCCGGGACAGGGGGCAGGTCGGGGAGCTGTTTTTT.

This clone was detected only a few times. The CDR3 bases are TGTGCCAGCTCACAGGGGGGTTCTTCCGAGCAGTACTTC. As protein: CASSQGGSSEQYF. V is TRBV18 and J is TRBJ2-7; tentatively, D is TRBD1 or TRBD2 (6 bases each). Germline V gene data show CDR1 as KGHSH and CDR2 as LQKENI. The length of the CDR3 is 13 residues. V was shortened by 4 bases and J by 6 bases, with 13 bases between the two germline ends.

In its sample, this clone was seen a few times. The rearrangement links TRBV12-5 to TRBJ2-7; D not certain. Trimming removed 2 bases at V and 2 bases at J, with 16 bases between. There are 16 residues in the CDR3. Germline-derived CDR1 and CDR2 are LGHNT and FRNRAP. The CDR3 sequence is CASGLIQIGFTYEQYF. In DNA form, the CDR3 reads TGTGCTAGTGGTTTGATCCAGATAGGCTTCACCTACGAGCAGTACTTC.

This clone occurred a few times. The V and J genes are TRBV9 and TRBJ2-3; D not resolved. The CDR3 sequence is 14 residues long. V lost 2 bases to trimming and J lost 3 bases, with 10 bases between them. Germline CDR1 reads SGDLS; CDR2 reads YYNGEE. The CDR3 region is CASSVLAKTDTQYF. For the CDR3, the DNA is TGTGCCAGCAGCGTGCTGGCAAAGACAGATACGCAGTATTTT.

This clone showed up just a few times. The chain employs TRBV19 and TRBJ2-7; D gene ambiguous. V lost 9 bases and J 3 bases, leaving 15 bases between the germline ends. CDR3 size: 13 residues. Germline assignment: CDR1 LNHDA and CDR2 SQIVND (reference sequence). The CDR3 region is CASQDANLYEQYF. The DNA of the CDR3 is TGTGCCAGCCAAGACGCCAATCTCTACGAGCAGTACTTC.

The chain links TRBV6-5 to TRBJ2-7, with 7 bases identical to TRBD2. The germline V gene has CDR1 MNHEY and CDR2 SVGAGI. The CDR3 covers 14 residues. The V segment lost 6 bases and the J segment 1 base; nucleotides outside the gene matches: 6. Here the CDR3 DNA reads TGTGCCAGCAGCGGACTAGTGACTTCCTACGAGCAGTACTTC. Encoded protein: CASSGLVTSYEQYF.

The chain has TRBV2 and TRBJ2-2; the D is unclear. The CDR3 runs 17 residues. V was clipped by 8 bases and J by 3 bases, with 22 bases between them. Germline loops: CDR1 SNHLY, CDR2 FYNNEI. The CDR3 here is CASRAESLGSYTGELFF. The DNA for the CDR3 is TGTGCCAGCCGGGCAGAGTCCCTGGGCAGCTACACCGGGGAGCTGTTTTTT.

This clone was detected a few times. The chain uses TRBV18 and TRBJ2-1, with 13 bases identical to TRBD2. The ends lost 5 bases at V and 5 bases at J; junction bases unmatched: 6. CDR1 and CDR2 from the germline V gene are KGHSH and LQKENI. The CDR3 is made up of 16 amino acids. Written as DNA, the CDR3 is TGTGCCAGCTCATCCCGACTAGCGGGGGGCCACAATGAGCAGTTCTTC. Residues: CASSSRLAGGHNEQFF.

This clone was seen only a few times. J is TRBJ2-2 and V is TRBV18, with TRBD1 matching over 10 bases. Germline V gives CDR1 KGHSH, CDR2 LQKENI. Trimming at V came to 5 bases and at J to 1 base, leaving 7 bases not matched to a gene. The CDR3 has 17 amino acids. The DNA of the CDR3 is TGTGCCAGCTCAGTCGACAGGGGGCTAGTGAACACCGGGGAGCTGTTTTTT. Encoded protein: CASSVDRGLVNTGELFF.

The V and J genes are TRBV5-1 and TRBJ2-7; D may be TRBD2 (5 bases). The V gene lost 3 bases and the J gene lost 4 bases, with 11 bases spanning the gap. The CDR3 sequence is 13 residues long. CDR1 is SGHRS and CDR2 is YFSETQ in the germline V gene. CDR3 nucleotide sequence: TGCGCCAGCAGCTCCCGGGAAAGATACGAGCAGTACTTC. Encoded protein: CASSSRERYEQYF.

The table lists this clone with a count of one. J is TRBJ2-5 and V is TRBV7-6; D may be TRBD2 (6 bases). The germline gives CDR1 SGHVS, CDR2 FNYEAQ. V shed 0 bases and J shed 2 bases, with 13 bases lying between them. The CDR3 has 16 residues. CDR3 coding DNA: TGTGCCAGCAGCTTAGCGGCGGGGCAGGGACAAGAGACCCAGTACTTC. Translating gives CASSLAAGQGQETQYF.